Following are 28 T cell receptor beta chains from one sample sequenced in a study of T cells in localized non-small cell lung cancer (TCRdb year 2020). Receptor amplification or capture employed the immunoSEQ multiplex PCR assay. What TCRdb holds here is the immuneACCESS table cut down to in-frame rearrangements. Part of the clones is not present; checked against another copy, under half of the missing clones reflect an unresolved V gene, and the others are unexplained. Counted in this sample were under 40,000 clones; around 93% of them appeared once. The top ten constitute 7.9% of the sample. Sequencing was performed on peripheral blood, taken before any cancer treatment. Every receptor here comes from a female donor at least 60 years old with stage I lung adenocarcinoma.

The chain employs TRBV7-8 and TRBJ1-2; TRBD1 aligns across 7 bases. The CDR3 has 12 residues. Per the germline V gene, CDR1 is SGHVS and CDR2 is FQNEAQ. The V gene end was trimmed by 6 bases and the J gene end by 6 bases; junction bases not matched to a gene: 4. Here the CDR3 DNA reads TGTGCCAGCAGGGCAGGGGGGGATGGCTACACCTTC. Its protein product is CASRAGGDGYTF.

The chain uses TRBV2 and TRBJ2-2; perhaps TRBD2 as D (6 bases). The CDR3 has 15 amino acids. Trimming took 3 bases from V and 0 from J, leaving 8 bases between them. Germline CDR1 reads SNHLY; CDR2 reads FYNNEI. The CDR3 region is CASSDGSSNTGELFF. The CDR3 nucleotides read TGTGCCAGCAGTGACGGGAGTTCGAACACCGGGGAGCTGTTTTTT. The full variable domain, with the rest looked up from reference TRBV2 and TRBJ2-2, is EPEVTQTPSHQVTQMGQEVILRCVPISNHLYFYWYRQILGQKVEFLVSFYNNEISEKSEIFDDQFSVERPDGSNFTLKIRSTKLEDSAMYFCASSDGSSNTGELFFGEGSRLTVL.

J is TRBJ2-7 and V is TRBV20-1; 8 positions match TRBD1. Germline V gives CDR1 DFQATT, CDR2 SNEGSKA (reference sequence). The CDR3 consists of 11 residues. V dropped 5 bases and J dropped 9; count of bases not matched to a gene: 6. CDR3 residues: CSASGGARQYF. CDR3 sequence (DNA): TGCAGTGCTTCAGGGGGCGCCCGGCAGTACTTC.

The rearrangement uses TRBV7-2 and TRBJ1-4, with 7 nucleotides matching TRBD1. There are 15 residues in the CDR3. The V gene's germline CDR1 is SGHTA and CDR2 FQGNSA. Losses at the gene ends were 5 bases for V and 5 bases for J; bases not matched to a gene: 8. The CDR3 here is CASSLFTGVNEKLFF. CDR3 in DNA: TGTGCCAGCAGCCTGTTCACAGGGGTAAATGAAAAACTGTTTTTT. The full variable domain, completed using reference TRBV7-2 and TRBJ1-4, is GAGVSQSPSNKVTEKGKDVELRCDPISGHTALYWYRQSLGQGLEFLIYFQGNSAPDKSGLPSDRFSAERTGGSVSTLTIQRTQQEDSAVYLCASSLFTGVNEKLFFGSGTQLSVL.

The genes are TRBV19 and TRBJ1-2; D gene uncertain. CDR3 length: 13 residues. V was pared by 5 bases and J by 10 bases, with 17 bases between. Germline assignment: CDR1 LNHDA and CDR2 SQIVND (reference sequence). CDR3 protein: CASSPISDVDYTF. CDR3 coding DNA: TGTGCCAGTAGTCCCATATCGGATGTTGACTACACCTTC.

This clone showed up just once. The V gene is TRBV2, the J gene TRBJ1-5, with TRBD1 identical over 7 bases. There are 13 residues in the CDR3. V gave up 6 bases and J gave up 6 bases; unmatched junction bases: 5. The germline V gene encodes CDR1 SNHLY and CDR2 FYNNEI. The CDR3 nucleotides read TGTGCCAGCAGAGGGTCAGGGGGTCAGCCCCAGCATTTT. Protein: CASRGSGGQPQHF.

V gene TRBV5-1 combines with J gene TRBJ1-3; D unresolved. Germline V lookup: CDR1 SGHRS, CDR2 YFSETQ. This CDR3 region has 16 residues. Trimming shortened V by 4 bases and J by 0 bases, and 14 bases separated the two germline ends. The chain's CDR3 is CASSLLDGASGNTIYF. CDR3 nucleotides: TGCGCCAGCAGCCTTTTGGACGGAGCCTCTGGAAACACCATATATTTT.

The chain employs TRBV11-3 and TRBJ2-1; 7 positions match TRBD1. With 5 bases clipped from V and 5 bases from J, the junction kept 9 bases outside the gene matches. Germline CDR1 reads SGHNT; CDR2 reads YENEEA. This CDR3 comprises 15 residues. CDR3 region: CASSLGGSMDNEQFF. As DNA, the CDR3 is TGTGCCAGCAGCCTAGGGGGCTCCATGGACAATGAGCAGTTCTTC. The full variable domain, its missing parts supplied by reference TRBV11-3 and TRBJ2-1, is EAGVVQSPRYKIIEKKQPVAFWCNPISGHNTLYWYLQNLGQGPELLIRYENEEAVDDSQLPKDRFSAERLKGVDSTLKIQPAELGDSAVYLCASSLGGSMDNEQFFGPGTRLTVL.

The count of this clone is one. The chain links TRBV6-1 to TRBJ2-1, with D unresolved. The CDR3 has 11 residues. The V gene lost 1 base and the J gene lost 10 bases, with 5 bases spanning the gap. Germline assignment: CDR1 MNHNS and CDR2 SASEGT. CDR3 DNA sequence: TGTGCCAGCAGTGAAGGACTGGAGCAGTTCTTC. Its translation: CASSEGLEQFF.

The chain is built from TRBV11-2 and TRBJ1-1; no reliable D call. V dropped 3 bases and J dropped 5 bases, with 10 bases sitting between them. The V gene's germline CDR1 is SGHAT and CDR2 FQNNGV. The CDR3 consists of 13 residues. The CDR3 DNA sequence: TGTGCCAGCAGCTTTTCTATAGGGACTGAAGCTTTCTTT. This encodes CASSFSIGTEAFF.

This clone has just a few counts. The V call is TRBV25-1, the J call TRBJ1-2; tentatively, D is TRBD1 (5 bases). The length of the CDR3 is 12 residues. V lost 5 bases and J lost 8, with 12 bases in between. CDR1 and CDR2 (germline): MGHDK, SYGVNS. The CDR3 bases are TGTGCCAGCAGTCCCGGGGCGGGGGGCTACACCTTC. Its protein product is CASSPGAGGYTF.

V and J are TRBV6-6 and TRBJ1-1; 7 positions match TRBD1. The CDR3 is 15 amino acids. V was pared by 7 bases and J by 2 bases, with 10 bases of the junction left unmatched. CDR1 is MNHNY and CDR2 is SVGAGI in the germline V gene (reference sequence). CDR3 loop: CASTPRGPSNTEAFF. The CDR3 DNA is TGTGCCAGCACCCCAAGGGGGCCGTCTAACACTGAAGCTTTCTTT.

The CDR3 loop reads CATSRDLRNTEAFF. The CDR3 nucleotides are TGTGCCACCAGCAGAGATCTCAGGAACACTGAAGCTTTCTTT. V is TRBV15 and J is TRBJ1-1; no reliable D call. The CDR3 sequence is 14 residues long. Trimming pared 0 bases from V and 1 base from J, leaving 6 bases between. CDR1 LNHNV and CDR2 YYDKDF come from the germline V gene (reference sequence).

The chain is built from TRBV5-1 and TRBJ2-1; D perhaps matches TRBD1 (6 bases). The CDR3 sequence is 12 residues long. Germline CDR1 is SGHRS and CDR2 is YFSETQ. Trimming removed 4 bases at V and 8 bases at J, with 10 bases between. Here the CDR3 reads CASSVQGYEQFF. In nucleotides, the CDR3 is TGCGCCAGCAGCGTACAGGGATATGAGCAGTTCTTC.

The V call is TRBV28, the J call TRBJ1-1; perhaps TRBD1 as D (5 bases). The CDR3 totals 14 residues. Germline loops: CDR1 MDHEN, CDR2 SYDVKM. V was trimmed by 2 bases and J by 5 bases, leaving 12 bases between them. The CDR3 DNA reads as TGTGCCAGCAGTTTAAATCAGGGTGGAACTGAAGCTTTCTTT. Encoded protein: CASSLNQGGTEAFF.

The V gene is TRBV6-5, the J gene TRBJ1-1, with D uncertain. Germline V gene sequence: CDR1 MNHEY, CDR2 SVGAGI. Trimming removed 2 bases at V and 7 bases at J, with 11 bases between. This CDR3 spans 13 amino acids. The chain's CDR3 is CASSYIGQHEAFF. CDR3 nucleotide sequence: TGTGCCAGCAGTTACATAGGGCAGCATGAAGCTTTCTTT.

V gene TRBV5-1 combines with J gene TRBJ2-2; D may be TRBD2 (5 bases). V gave up 0 bases and J gave up 4 bases, with 10 bases separating them. The CDR3 spans 15 residues. Germline-derived CDR1 and CDR2 are SGHRS and YFSETQ. CDR3 sequence (DNA): TGCGCCAGCAGCTTGGCGGACTCTTTCACCGGGGAGCTGTTTTTT. This codes for CASSLADSFTGELFF.

The chain combines TRBV10-2 with TRBJ1-2; TRBD1 agrees at 7 bases. Germline values: CDR1 WSHSY, CDR2 SAAADI. CDR3 size: 15 residues. J gave up 7 bases and V 0 bases, and 8 bases lay outside the gene matches. The CDR3 coding sequence is TGCGCCAGCAGTGAGTCCCTGACAGGGACGGTTGGCTACACCTTC. Translation gives CASSESLTGTVGYTF.

This chain links TRBV2 with TRBJ1-6; no firm D call. Germline values: CDR1 SNHLY, CDR2 FYNNEI. Trimming left V 4 bases short and J 3 bases short, with 10 bases between. The CDR3 covers 15 residues. CDR3: CASSGTGDYNSPLHF. The DNA for the CDR3 is TGTGCCAGCAGTGGGACGGGCGACTATAATTCACCCCTCCACTTT.

This clone was recorded a few times. CDR3 bases: TGTGCCATCAGTGGGGGCGGAGCGGGGGGTTACGAGCAGTACTTC. Amino acid sequence: CAISGGGAGGYEQYF. V usage is TRBV10-3 and J usage is TRBJ2-7, with TRBD2 matching over 9 bases. This CDR3 has 15 amino acids. Germline CDR1 reads ENHRY; CDR2 reads SYGVKD. Trimming removed 4 bases from V and 4 bases from J; junction bases left unmatched: 8.

This chain uses TRBV5-1 with TRBJ1-5; no definite D call. Per germline, CDR1 SGHRS and CDR2 YFSETQ. Trimming removed 0 bases from V and 4 bases from J, with 11 bases in between. This CDR3 has 15 residues. CDR3 loop: CASSLDGEINQPQHF. CDR3 nucleotides: TGCGCCAGCAGCTTGGACGGGGAGATAAATCAGCCCCAGCATTTT.

The rearrangement uses TRBV28 and TRBJ1-2; D gene ambiguous. In germline, CDR1 is MDHEN, CDR2 SYDVKM. The CDR3 runs to 13 residues. V lost 6 bases, J lost 1 base, and 9 bases lay in between. CDR3 in DNA: TGTGCCAGCAGGGAGACACATAACTATGGCTACACCTTC. It translates to CASRETHNYGYTF.

V is TRBV19 and J is TRBJ1-1, with a weak D call TRBD1 (6 bases). Germline V lookup: CDR1 LNHDA, CDR2 SQIVND (reference sequence). The CDR3 has 13 amino acids. Trimming stripped 7 bases from V and 11 bases from J, with 20 bases between. The CDR3 nucleotides read TGTGCCAGTACAAACACGCGGGCAGGGGAGGCTTTCTTT. Protein: CASTNTRAGEAFF. Drawing the rest from reference TRBV19 and TRBJ1-1, the complete variable domain is DGGITQSPKYLFRKEGQNVTLSCEQNLNHDAMYWYRQDPGQGLRLIYYSQIVNDFQKGDIAEGYSVSREKKESFPLTVTSAQKNPTAFYLCASTNTRAGEAFFGQGTRLTVV.

The rearrangement uses TRBV5-6 and TRBJ2-5; D is unresolved. V was pared by 0 bases and J by 12 bases, with 12 bases between. The CDR3 totals 12 residues. Germline V gene data show CDR1 as SGHDT and CDR2 as YYEEEE. The CDR3 loop reads CASSLAKGREYF. CDR3 sequence (DNA): TGTGCCAGCAGCTTGGCAAAGGGAAGGGAGTACTTC.

The chain is built from TRBV19 and TRBJ1-5; D possibly corresponds to TRBD1 (6 bases). The CDR3 is 17 amino acids. Trimming shortened V by 6 bases and J by 1 base, and 19 bases separated the two germline ends. Germline V gene data show CDR1 as LNHDA and CDR2 as SQIVND (reference sequence). The CDR3 DNA sequence: TGTGCCAGTAGGCCGTATAATGGACAGTGGAGCAATCAGCCCCAGCATTTT. Translated, it gives CASRPYNGQWSNQPQHF.

This chain links TRBV30 with TRBJ1-6; D gene unclear. CDR1 is GTSNPN, CDR2 SVGIG, per germline (reference sequence). The CDR3 loop spans 13 amino acids. Trimming removed 3 bases at V and 6 bases at J, with 9 bases between. CDR3 amino acids: CAWSSGSNSPLHF. The CDR3, as DNA: TGTGCCTGGAGCTCGGGCAGTAATTCACCCCTCCACTTT.

The genes are TRBV19 and TRBJ2-5; no firm D call. Between the trimmed V and J ends, which lost 1 base and 2 bases, there was a span of 8 bases. The CDR3 totals 14 residues. Germline V CDR1 and CDR2: LNHDA, SQIVND (reference sequence). The CDR3 nucleotides read TGTGCCAGTAGTATAGTCCTTTTTCAAGAGACCCAGTACTTC. Its translation: CASSIVLFQETQYF.

The count of this clone is one. The rearrangement links TRBV19 to TRBJ2-2; 12 bases are shared with TRBD2. CDR1 LNHDA and CDR2 SQIVND come from the germline V gene (reference sequence). V lost 7 bases to trimming and J lost 7 bases; unmatched junction nucleotides: 13. The CDR3 length is 17 residues. The CDR3 loop is CASNPPTSGRRGGELFF. CDR3 nucleotide sequence: TGTGCCAGTAACCCACCTACTAGCGGGAGGCGGGGCGGGGAGCTGTTTTTT.